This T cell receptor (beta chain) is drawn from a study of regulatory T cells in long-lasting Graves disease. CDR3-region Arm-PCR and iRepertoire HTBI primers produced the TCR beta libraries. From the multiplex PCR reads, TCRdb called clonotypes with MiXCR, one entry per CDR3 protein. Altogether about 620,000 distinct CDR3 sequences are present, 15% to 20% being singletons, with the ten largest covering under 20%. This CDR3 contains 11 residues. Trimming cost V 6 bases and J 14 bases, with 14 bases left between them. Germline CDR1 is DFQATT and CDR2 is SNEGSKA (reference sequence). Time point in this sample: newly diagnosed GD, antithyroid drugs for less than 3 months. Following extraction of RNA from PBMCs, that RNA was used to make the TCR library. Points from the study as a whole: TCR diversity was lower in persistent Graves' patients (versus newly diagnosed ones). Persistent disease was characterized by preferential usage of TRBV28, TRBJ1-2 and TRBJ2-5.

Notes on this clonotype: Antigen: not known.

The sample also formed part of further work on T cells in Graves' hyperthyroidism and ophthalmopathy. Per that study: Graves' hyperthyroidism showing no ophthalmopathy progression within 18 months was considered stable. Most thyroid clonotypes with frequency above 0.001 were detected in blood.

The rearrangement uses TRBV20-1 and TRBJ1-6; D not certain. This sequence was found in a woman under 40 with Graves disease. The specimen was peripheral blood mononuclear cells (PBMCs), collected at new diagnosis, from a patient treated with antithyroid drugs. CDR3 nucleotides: TGCAGTGCAACCGACGAGTTGACCCTCCACTTT. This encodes CSATDELTLHF.